This entry lists 23 T cell receptor beta chains sequenced from one sample in a study of blood T cells in healthy people across ages. Using a J-beta primer mix together with a sample-barcoded 5' primer, a second PCR was run for about 6 to 11 cycles. TCRdb used MiXCR to reprocess the 5' RACE reads, holding one entry per CDR3 protein. The profile shows 1.5 million to 2 million distinct CDR3 sequences, around half of them singletons. The sample taken for sequencing was blood. These receptors were collected from a woman aged 40 to 49 in good health.

The J gene is TRBJ1-1, the V gene TRBV12-3 or TRBV12-4; D perhaps matches TRBD1 (6 bases). The CDR3 is made up of 15 amino acids. Trimming stripped 5 bases from V and 4 bases from J, with 17 bases between. In DNA form, the CDR3 reads TGTGCCAGCAGTGCCATGGGGGGCTCATCCACTGAAGCTTTCTTT. This sequence encodes CASSAMGGSSTEAFF.

This rearrangement joins TRBV14 to TRBJ2-1, with D perhaps matching TRBD2 (5 bases). CDR3 length equals 15 residues. Trimming pared 1 base from V and 14 bases from J, leaving 21 bases between. The germline gives CDR1 SGHDN, CDR2 FVKESK. This CDR3 reads CASSQGRQRAVLEFF. Written as DNA, the CDR3 is TGTGCCAGCAGCCAAGGTAGGCAGAGGGCCGTGTTAGAGTTCTTC.

This clonotype appeared a few times. The J gene is TRBJ2-5, the V gene TRBV15; 7 bases are a match to TRBD1. This CDR3 is built from 15 residues. Germline values: CDR1 LNHNV, CDR2 YYDKDF (reference sequence). V trimming: 0 bases; J trimming: 2 bases; junction bases outside the gene matches: 3. This CDR3 reads CATSRDGDRQETQYF. CDR3 coding DNA: TGTGCCACCAGCAGAGATGGGGACAGACAAGAGACCCAGTACTTC.

J is TRBJ2-3 and V is TRBV15, with D perhaps given as TRBD1 or TRBD2 (5 bases each). CDR3 length equals 15 residues. In germline, CDR1 is LNHNV, CDR2 YYDKDF (reference sequence). Trimming took 0 bases from V and 6 from J, leaving 13 bases between them. The CDR3: CATSREGPPGDTQYF. For the CDR3, the DNA is TGTGCCACCAGCAGAGAGGGACCACCCGGGGATACGCAGTATTTT.

This rearrangement joins TRBV7-2 to TRBJ2-1, with D possibly TRBD2 on 6 matching bases. Trimming removed 2 bases from V and 13 bases from J, with 18 bases in between. This CDR3 spans 14 amino acids. In germline, CDR1 is SGHTA, CDR2 FQGNSA. This CDR3 reads CASSLQWGGETQFF. Written as DNA, the CDR3 is TGTGCCAGCAGCTTACAGTGGGGAGGAGAGACCCAGTTCTTC.

This clonotype was counted only a few times. CDR3 sequence: CASSRATGRDGYTF. The CDR3 nucleotides read TGTGCCAGCAGCAGGGCGACGGGAAGGGATGGCTACACCTTC. The chain uses TRBV27 and TRBJ1-2; maybe TRBD1 (5 bases). Trimming took 6 bases from V and 6 from J, leaving 17 bases between them. CDR1 is MNHEY and CDR2 is SMNVEV in the germline V gene (reference sequence). The CDR3 contains 14 residues.

Only one count was recorded for this clonotype. V gene TRBV29-1 combines with J gene TRBJ2-1; no clear D gene. The V gene's germline CDR1 is SQVTM and CDR2 ANQGSEA. CDR3 length equals 14 residues. Trimming stripped 7 bases from V and 9 bases from J, with 22 bases between. The CDR3 nucleotides read TGCAGCGCCGTGGTCCCGGCAGCCTCGGGTGAGCAGTTCTTC. Protein product: CSAVVPAASGEQFF.

The rearrangement links TRBV10-3 to TRBJ2-4, with D possibly being TRBD1 (6 bases). Trimming pared 6 bases from V and 3 bases from J, leaving 15 bases between. CDR1 is ENHRY, CDR2 SYGVKD, per germline. There are 15 residues in the CDR3. The CDR3 DNA sequence: TGTGCCATCAGCGAGCGACAGGTGGGCAAAAACATTCAGTACTTC. Translation gives CAISERQVGKNIQYF.

The sample holds a few counts of this clonotype. The rearrangement joins TRBV15 to TRBJ2-1; 9 nucleotides align to TRBD1. Unmatched junction bases numbered 10, after V lost 0 bases and J lost 10 bases. Germline V lookup: CDR1 LNHNV, CDR2 YYDKDF (reference sequence). There are 16 residues in the CDR3. CDR3 residues: CATSRDGGTGKGEQFF. Written as DNA, the CDR3 is TGTGCCACCAGCAGAGATGGAGGGACAGGGAAAGGGGAGCAGTTCTTC.

This clonotype was detected a few times. The chain is built from TRBV9 and TRBJ2-7, with D possibly matching TRBD2 (6 bases). Trimming shortened V by 3 bases and J by 7 bases, and 17 bases separated the two germline ends. This CDR3 has 14 residues. Germline assignment: CDR1 SGDLS and CDR2 YYNGEE. DNA of the CDR3: TGTGCCAGCAGCGCGGTAGCGACCGGGGGAGAGCAGTACTTC. Translated: CASSAVATGGEQYF.

The rearrangement uses TRBV27 and TRBJ2-4, with 8 bases fitting TRBD2. The tail of the sequence fits TRBJ2-7 better, so the J call may be wrong. Germline V gene data show CDR1 as MNHEY and CDR2 as SMNVEV (reference sequence). CDR3 length: 15 amino acids. CDR3 protein: CASSPLTGGLVEQYF. CDR3 sequence (DNA): TGTGCCAGCAGTCCCCTAACGGGAGGGCTCGTCGAGCAGTACTTC.

Only a few counts were recorded for this clonotype. An end of the junction does not agree with germline; a read error may underlie this. J is TRBJ2-1 and V is TRBV27; D possibly corresponds to TRBD2 (6 bases). CDR1 is MNHEY, CDR2 SMNVEV, per germline (reference sequence). The CDR3 consists of 15 residues. The CDR3 spells CASSLNPGLFNEQFF. The CDR3 DNA sequence: TGTGCCAGCAGTTTAAATCCGGGACTCTTTAATGAACAGTTCTTC.

This clonotype was picked up a small number of times. The CDR3 coding sequence is TGCGCCAGCAGCCACGAACTCGGACTAGCGGGGGACGAGCAGTACTTC. Protein product: CASSHELGLAGDEQYF. This chain links TRBV4-1 with TRBJ2-7; 13 bases are shared with TRBD2. V was clipped by 3 bases and J by 5 bases; unmatched bases: 7. Germline CDR1 is MGHRA and CDR2 is YSYEKL. This CDR3 is built from 16 residues.

The V gene is TRBV12-3 or TRBV12-4, the J gene TRBJ2-2; TRBD2 matches at 7 bases. Trimming removed 6 bases from V and 0 bases from J; junction bases left unmatched: 1. The CDR3 has 14 amino acids. CDR3 DNA sequence: TGTGCCAGCAGGGGACTATCGAACACCGGGGAGCTGTTTTTT. It is translated as CASRGLSNTGELFF.

This clonotype came up a few times. The CDR3 protein is CSVRRDAVGEKLFF. CDR3 bases: TGCAGCGTGCGTCGGGACGCGGTAGGGGAAAAACTGTTTTTT. This sequence joins TRBV29-1 and TRBJ1-4, with D possibly TRBD1 on 5 matching bases. CDR1 and CDR2 (germline): SQVTM, ANQGSEA. This CDR3 is built from 14 residues. V was pared by 6 bases and J by 8 bases, with 19 bases between.

This clonotype was found many times. The J gene is TRBJ2-3, the V gene TRBV7-2, with D uncertain. The germline gives CDR1 SGHTA, CDR2 FQGNSA. V was pared by 5 bases and J by 6 bases, with 9 bases between. The CDR3 runs 12 residues. For the CDR3, the DNA is TGTGCCAGCAGCCCAACTTTGGATACGCAGTATTTT. Translating gives CASSPTLDTQYF.

This clonotype was counted a few times. The chain combines TRBV11-1 with TRBJ2-7, with a possible D match to TRBD1 (5 bases). V was pared by 1 base and J by 2 bases, with 12 bases between. The germline CDR1 and CDR2 sequences are SGHAT and FQDESV (reference sequence). The CDR3 contains 15 residues. The chain's CDR3 is CASSLDEGAPYEQYF. DNA for the CDR3: TGTGCCAGCAGCTTAGATGAAGGGGCACCCTACGAGCAGTACTTC. The entire variable domain, with the rest obtained from reference TRBV11-1 and TRBJ2-7, is as follows: EAEVAQSPRYKITEKSQAVAFWCDPISGHATLYWYRQILGQGPELLVQFQDESVVDDSQLPKDRFSAERLKGVDSTLKIQPAELGDSAMYLCASSLDEGAPYEQYFGPGTRLTVT.

The chain recombines TRBV4-3 with TRBJ1-5; D might be TRBD1 (6 bases). Germline V gives CDR1 LGHNA, CDR2 YSLEER. Trimming stripped 0 bases from V and 5 bases from J, with 8 bases between. The CDR3 spans 14 residues. In DNA, the CDR3 is TGCGCCAGCAGCCAAGAAAGGGGGTATCAGCCCCAGCATTTT. Its protein is CASSQERGYQPQHF.

This clonotype appeared a few times. V is TRBV7-2 and J is TRBJ2-1; D call uncertain. The CDR3 extends over 12 amino acids. Trimming took off 5 bases at V and 10 bases at J, with 12 bases between the two ends. Germline CDR1 is SGHTA and CDR2 is FQGNSA. The CDR3 reads CASSPTTVEQFF. The CDR3 nucleotides read TGTGCCAGCAGCCCGACGACGGTAGAGCAGTTCTTC.

This clonotype was found a few times. The V gene is TRBV2, the J gene TRBJ2-1; the D is unclear. The CDR3 runs to 14 residues. V shed 7 bases and J shed 2 bases, with 12 bases lying between them. CDR1 is SNHLY, CDR2 FYNNEI, per germline. CDR3 DNA sequence: TGTGCCAGCAAGGACGGTAAAACCTACAATGAGCAGTTCTTC. Translating gives CASKDGKTYNEQFF.

In DNA, the CDR3 is TGTGCCAGCGGGGGCGGGAGGAACACTGAAGCTTTCTTT. Translating gives CASGGGRNTEAFF. This sequence joins TRBV6-2 or TRBV6-3 and TRBJ1-1, with a tentative D call TRBD1 (6 bases). This CDR3 is built from 13 residues. Trimming took off 8 bases at V and 1 base at J, with 11 bases between the two ends. Germline CDR1 is MNHEY and CDR2 is SVGEGT.

The genes are TRBV7-2 and TRBJ2-1; 11 bases line up with TRBD1. The germline gives CDR1 SGHTA, CDR2 FQGNSA. Trimming removed 5 bases from V and 8 bases from J; junction bases left unmatched: 11. This CDR3 has 16 residues. The chain's CDR3 is CASSNLDRGRLDEQFF. The CDR3 coding sequence is TGTGCCAGCAGCAACCTGGACAGGGGGCGGTTGGATGAGCAGTTCTTC.

The V and J genes are TRBV28 and TRBJ2-3, with a possible D match to TRBD1 (6 bases). V lost 4 bases, J lost 5 bases, and 16 bases lay in between. The germline V gene has CDR1 MDHEN and CDR2 SYDVKM. This CDR3 contains 15 residues. DNA of the CDR3: TGTGCCAGCAGTTCCCAGGAAGGGGGAAGAGATACGCAGTATTTT. The encoded protein is CASSSQEGGRDTQYF.